The 8 T cell receptor beta chains below come from one sample, sequenced in a study of shared clonotypes between healthy human individuals. Naive CD8 isolation took CD45RO-negative cells positively selected for CCR7 and excluded terminally differentiated effector memory CD45RA+ cells. The assay was immunoSEQ multiplex PCR, and TCRdb's table has in-frame clones only and misses some. The profile shows about 600,000 clones, roughly 96% of them singletons. Sequencing input: naive CD8+ T cells sorted from blood. Source of these receptors: a woman in her thirties in good health.

CDR3 sequence: CASSLDRSYNEQFF. CDR3 nucleotide sequence: TGTGCCAGCAGCTTGGATAGGTCCTACAATGAGCAGTTCTTC. The chain joins TRBV4-2 to TRBJ2-1, with D unclear. Germline assignment: CDR1 LGHNA and CDR2 YNFKEQ. The germline V and J ends were trimmed by 5 bases and 1 base, with 9 bases remaining between them. This CDR3 has 14 residues.

The gene calls are TRBV10-2 and TRBJ2-5; D call uncertain. The germline V gene encodes CDR1 WSHSY and CDR2 SAAADI. V lost 2 bases and J lost 0, with 4 bases in between. This CDR3 is 13 amino acids long. CDR3 protein: CASSEVYQETQYF. The CDR3 nucleotides read TGCGCCAGCAGTGAGGTGTACCAAGAGACCCAGTACTTC.

This chain connects TRBV5-5 to TRBJ1-4; D is uncertain. CDR3 length equals 14 residues. Germline values: CDR1 SGHKS, CDR2 YYEKEE (reference sequence). V was shortened by 4 bases and J by 0 bases, with 7 bases between the two germline ends. The CDR3: CASSTTTTNEKLFF. The CDR3 nucleotides are TGTGCCAGCAGCACCACTACAACTAATGAAAAACTGTTTTTT.

As concerns this clone: At the DNA level, this CDR3 is encoded by other sequences in the same sample as well. The CDR3 coding sequence is TGTGCCAGCAGCTTAGTTGAGGTGTACGAGCAGTACTTC. Its translation: CASSLVEVYEQYF. This chain connects TRBV7-2 to TRBJ2-7; D remains unclear. V lost 1 base to trimming and J lost 4 bases, with 8 bases between them. Germline values: CDR1 SGHTA, CDR2 FQGNSA. The CDR3 extends over 13 amino acids.

The chain combines TRBV28 with TRBJ1-5; no definite D call. Looked up from germline, CDR1 is MDHEN and CDR2 is SYDVKM. CDR3 length: 13 residues. V was cut by 2 bases and J by 5 bases, with 7 bases left in between. In nucleotides, the CDR3 is TGTGCCAGCAGTTTACCCCACCATCAGCCCCAGCATTTT. This sequence encodes CASSLPHHQPQHF.

This chain uses TRBV29-1 with TRBJ2-7; 7 bases align to TRBD2. The V and J ends lost 2 bases and 4 bases, in that order; junction bases with no gene match: 11. Germline values: CDR1 SQVTM, CDR2 ANQGSEA. This CDR3 region has 15 residues. Here the CDR3 DNA reads TGCAGCGTTGAACTAGCGGAGGATTGGTCTTACGAGCAGTACTTC. This sequence encodes CSVELAEDWSYEQYF.

This clone was found once. The chain links TRBV27 to TRBJ1-2; D unclear. This CDR3 spans 15 amino acids. Trimming took 7 bases from V and 6 from J, leaving 21 bases between them. Germline V gene data show CDR1 as MNHEY and CDR2 as SMNVEV (reference sequence). The CDR3 DNA reads as TGTGCCAGCACCCTCACGGACCCTACCTCAAATGGCTACACCTTC. Amino acid sequence: CASTLTDPTSNGYTF.

The rearrangement links TRBV9 to TRBJ2-7; 13 bases map to TRBD2. The CDR3 is 15 residues long. V lost 3 bases and J lost 4; bases outside the gene matches: 4. CDR1 and CDR2 from the germline V gene are SGDLS and YYNGEE. Here the CDR3 reads CASSGGLAGEYEQYF. The DNA for the CDR3 is TGTGCCAGCAGCGGCGGACTAGCGGGAGAGTACGAGCAGTACTTC.